This T cell receptor beta chain derives from a study of early T cells in non-severe SARS-CoV-2 infection. TCRdb reanalysed the 5' RACE reads using MiXCR and keeps one entry per CDR3 protein. This sample has 100,000 to 150,000 distinct CDR3 sequences, with more than 12% found just once. V dropped 5 bases and J dropped 2 bases, with 14 bases sitting between them. From germline, CDR1 is MNHEY and CDR2 SMNVEV (reference sequence). There are 15 residues in the CDR3. The sequenced sample consisted of whole blood. The chain links TRBV27 to TRBJ2-3; D may correspond to TRBD1 or TRBD2 (5 bases each). The TCR was taken from an adult who was a healthcare worker with PCR-confirmed SARS-CoV-2 infection or an uninfected control (not recorded which). The CDR3 protein is CASSPGRGFTDTQYF. For the CDR3, the DNA is TGTGCCAGCAGTCCGGGACGCGGGTTCACAGATACGCAGTATTTT.